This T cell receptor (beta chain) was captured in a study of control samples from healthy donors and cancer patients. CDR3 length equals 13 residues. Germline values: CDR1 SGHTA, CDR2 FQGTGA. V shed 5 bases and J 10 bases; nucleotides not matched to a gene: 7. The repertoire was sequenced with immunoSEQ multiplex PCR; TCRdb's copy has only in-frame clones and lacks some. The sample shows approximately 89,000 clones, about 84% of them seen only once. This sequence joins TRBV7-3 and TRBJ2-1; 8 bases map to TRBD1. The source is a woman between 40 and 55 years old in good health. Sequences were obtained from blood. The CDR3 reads CASSPGQGGEQFF. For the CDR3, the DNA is TGTGCCAGCAGCCCCGGACAGGGAGGAGAGCAGTTCTTC.